This T cell receptor beta chain is drawn from a study of graft-versus-host responses after intestinal transplantation. A note on this clone: What it binds is unknown.

Produced via immunoSEQ multiplex PCR; TCRdb's table is partial and in-frame only. Counted here are 90,000 to 150,000 clones, 90% to 95% occurring once; the ten biggest clones make up 3.3%. Germline values: CDR1 GTSNPN, CDR2 SVGIG (reference sequence). V lost 2 bases to trimming and J lost 1 base; unmatched junction nucleotides: 4. This CDR3 is 14 amino acids long. Material: unstimulated CD8+ T cells sorted from spleen or lymph node cells, obtained before intestinal transplant. This TCR was sampled from a human donor who received an intestinal transplant. The chain is built from TRBV30 and TRBJ2-7; 8 bases agree with TRBD1. The CDR3 sequence is CAWSSGTGSYEQYF. CDR3 sequence (DNA): TGTGCCTGGAGTTCCGGGACAGGATCCTACGAGCAGTACTTC.